A single sample gave rise to the 27 T cell receptor beta chains below, sequenced in a study of blood T cell repertoires in COVID-19. The table came from immunoSEQ multiplex PCR; TCRdb's copy has only in-frame clones and leaves some out. The sample contains around 310,000 clones, around 90% of which appear only once. Sequences were obtained from peripheral blood. Every receptor here comes from a woman in her thirties or forties with COVID-19, enrolled during active disease.

This rearrangement joins TRBV3-1 (or the pseudogene TRBV3-2) to TRBJ2-7, with TRBD1 identical over 7 bases. CDR3 size: 15 residues. Germline values: CDR1 LGHDT, CDR2 YNNKEL (reference sequence). Trimming at V came to 5 bases and at J to 3 bases, leaving 10 bases not matched to a gene. The CDR3 region is CASSAGTASFYEQYF. The CDR3 bases are TGTGCCAGCAGCGCAGGGACAGCGAGCTTCTACGAGCAGTACTTC.

The table lists this clone with a count of one. The V call is TRBV7-6, the J call TRBJ2-2, with 7 bases fitting TRBD2. Germline CDR1 is SGHVS and CDR2 is FNYEAQ. This CDR3 is built from 18 residues. J lost 0 bases, V lost 1 base, and 8 bases had no gene match. In DNA, the CDR3 is TGTGCCAGCAGCTTAGGCCCACGACTAGCCGCGAACACCGGGGAGCTGTTTTTT. This translates into CASSLGPRLAANTGELFF. Based on the CDR3 plus reference TRBV7-6 and TRBJ2-2, the full variable domain is GAGVSQSPRYKVTKRGQDVALRCDPISGHVSLYWYRQALGQGPEFLTYFNYEAQQDKSGLPNDRFSAERPEGSISTLTIQRTEQRDSAMYRCASSLGPRLAANTGELFFGEGSRLTVL.

The table lists this clone with a count of one. This sequence joins TRBV25-1 and TRBJ2-4; the match to TRBD2 covers 8 bases. CDR1 and CDR2 (germline): MGHDK, SYGVNS. CDR3 length equals 14 residues. Germline trimming cut 1 base from V and 11 bases from J; bases unmatched to any gene: 7. As DNA, the CDR3 is TGTGCCAGCAGTGAATGGAGCGGGGGTCGGGTTCAGTACTTC. This gives the protein CASSEWSGGRVQYF.

The gene calls are TRBV7-2 and TRBJ2-5; D is possibly TRBD1 (6 bases). With 1 base removed from V and 8 bases from J, the gap between germline ends came to 17 bases. The CDR3 length is 15 residues. The V gene's germline CDR1 is SGHTA and CDR2 FQGNSA. This CDR3 is CASSLDLRGLGTQYF. Written as DNA, the CDR3 is TGTGCCAGCAGCTTAGATTTGAGGGGGTTGGGCACCCAGTACTTC. Filled out from reference TRBV7-2 and TRBJ2-5, the complete variable domain reads GAGVSQSPSNKVTEKGKDVELRCDPISGHTALYWYRQSLGQGLEFLIYFQGNSAPDKSGLPSDRFSAERTGGSVSTLTIQRTQQEDSAVYLCASSLDLRGLGTQYFGPGTRLLVL.

The rearrangement joins TRBV5-1 to TRBJ1-3; no reliable D call. Germline V lookup: CDR1 SGHRS, CDR2 YFSETQ. The germline V and J ends were trimmed by 0 bases and 0 bases, with 7 bases remaining between them. The CDR3 covers 15 residues. DNA for the CDR3: TGCGCCAGCAGCTTGGACAGTCGCTCTGGAAACACCATATATTTT. The encoded protein is CASSLDSRSGNTIYF.

V gene TRBV10-3 combines with J gene TRBJ1-2; unclear D gene. V was cut by 6 bases and J by 8 bases, with 16 bases left in between. This CDR3 is built from 13 residues. Germline CDR1 reads ENHRY; CDR2 reads SYGVKD. The CDR3 reads CAISLKGGEGYTF. CDR3 DNA: TGTGCCATCAGCCTCAAAGGTGGGGAGGGCTACACCTTC.

The chain recombines TRBV2 with TRBJ1-1; D unclear. Germline V gene sequence: CDR1 SNHLY, CDR2 FYNNEI. The V gene lost 6 bases and the J gene lost 5 bases, with 16 bases spanning the gap. The CDR3 spans 14 residues. CDR3 region: CASRAAPTGTEAFF. The DNA of the CDR3 is TGTGCCAGCAGAGCGGCCCCCACGGGGACTGAAGCTTTCTTT.

The chain uses TRBV19 and TRBJ2-3; TRBD2 aligns across 9 bases. CDR3 length equals 15 residues. The germline V gene encodes CDR1 LNHDA and CDR2 SQIVND (reference sequence). The J segment lost 7 bases and the V segment lost 5 bases, leaving 10 bases of the junction unmatched. CDR3 nucleotide sequence: TGTGCCAGTAGTCTTATAGCGGGAGCTACTAATACGCAGTATTTT. This gives the protein CASSLIAGATNTQYF.

The rearrangement links TRBV6-5 to TRBJ2-7; D ambiguous. V was clipped by 2 bases and J by 2 bases, with 10 bases between them. Germline V CDR1 and CDR2: MNHEY, SVGAGI. CDR3 length equals 14 residues. The CDR3 DNA is TGTGCCAGCAGTTACGGTCCAGTCCCCTACGAGCAGTACTTC. This translates into CASSYGPVPYEQYF.

The chain carries TRBV6-6 and TRBJ1-4, with 8 bases matching TRBD1. The ends lost 3 bases at V and 7 bases at J; junction bases unmatched: 7. The germline V gene encodes CDR1 MNHNY and CDR2 SVGAGI (reference sequence). This CDR3 is built from 15 residues. CDR3 in amino acids: CASSYTGQGGEKLFF. The DNA for the CDR3 is TGTGCCAGCAGTTATACTGGACAGGGAGGTGAAAAACTGTTTTTT.

The table lists this clone with a count of one. J is TRBJ2-7 and V is TRBV7-8; 8 nucleotides match TRBD2. The J segment lost 0 bases and the V segment lost 5 bases, leaving 15 bases of the junction unmatched. This CDR3 spans 18 amino acids. From germline, CDR1 is SGHVS and CDR2 FQNEAQ. The DNA for the CDR3 is TGTGCCAGCAGCAAAGCCCTGGGGCTAGCGGGCAGCTCCTACGAGCAGTACTTC. This encodes CASSKALGLAGSSYEQYF.

V usage is TRBV6-5 and J usage is TRBJ1-5; 7 nucleotides align to TRBD1. The germline gives CDR1 MNHEY, CDR2 SVGAGI. The CDR3 spans 15 residues. The trim removed 7 bases at V and 6 bases at J, leaving 12 bases unmatched. In nucleotides, the CDR3 is TGTGCCAGCACCCGCCAGAACGACAGGGTTCAGCCCCAGCATTTT. This translates into CASTRQNDRVQPQHF.

V and J are TRBV7-9 and TRBJ2-5, with TRBD1 matching 9 bases. Germline CDR1 and CDR2: SEHNR and FQNEAQ (reference sequence). After removal of 0 bases from V and 4 bases from J, the junction contained 6 bases not matched to a gene. This CDR3 is 16 amino acids long. CDR3: CASSLAGTGPRETQYF. In DNA, the CDR3 is TGTGCCAGCAGCTTAGCCGGGACAGGGCCGCGAGAGACCCAGTACTTC.

The J gene is TRBJ2-6, the V gene TRBV7-2; no clear D gene. Germline V gene data show CDR1 as SGHTA and CDR2 as FQGNSA. The CDR3 spans 17 residues. V shed 2 bases and J shed 0 bases, with 11 bases lying between them. In nucleotides, the CDR3 is TGTGCCAGCAGCTTAAACGCAAGAGGCTCTGGGGCCAACGTCCTGACTTTC. Its protein product is CASSLNARGSGANVLTF.

The J gene is TRBJ1-1, the V gene TRBV5-1, with D hard to call. This CDR3 region has 15 residues. Deletions cut 6 bases from V and 1 base from J, with 16 bases between. Germline-derived CDR1 and CDR2 are SGHRS and YFSETQ. The CDR3 loop reads CASTLARRANTEAFF. As DNA, the CDR3 is TGCGCCAGCACCCTGGCGAGGAGGGCGAACACTGAAGCTTTCTTT.

V is TRBV2 and J is TRBJ1-1, with D possibly TRBD1 on 6 matching bases. The V gene's germline CDR1 is SNHLY and CDR2 FYNNEI. V was cut by 4 bases and J by 4 bases, with 13 bases left in between. CDR3 length: 14 amino acids. CDR3 loop: CASSGQDGLTEAFF. The CDR3 DNA reads TGTGCCAGCAGTGGACAGGACGGGCTCACTGAAGCTTTCTTT.

The CDR3 nucleotides are TGTGCCAGCAGTCGACACGGACTAGCGGGGGCCTACGAGCAGTACTTC. The encoded protein is CASSRHGLAGAYEQYF. This sequence joins TRBV6-6 and TRBJ2-7, with 13 positions matching TRBD2. V shed 5 bases, J shed 2 bases, and the junction held 6 bases outside the gene matches. This CDR3 has 16 amino acids. The germline V gene encodes CDR1 MNHNY and CDR2 SVGAGI (reference sequence).

This sequence joins TRBV6-2 or TRBV6-3 and TRBJ2-1; weak D call: TRBD1 (6 bases). Germline V CDR1 and CDR2: MNHEY, SVGEGT. The CDR3 is 15 residues long. V shed 6 bases and J shed 2 bases, with 14 bases lying between them. The chain's CDR3 is CASSPGTLTYNEQFF. The CDR3 region has the DNA TGTGCCAGCAGCCCCGGGACACTCACCTACAATGAGCAGTTCTTC.

The chain combines TRBV28 with TRBJ2-2; 7 bases are a match to TRBD2. Unmatched junction bases numbered 3, after V lost 3 bases and J lost 8 bases. This CDR3 spans 13 amino acids. Germline V gene data show CDR1 as MDHEN and CDR2 as SYDVKM. CDR3 protein: CASSLGLPGELFF. In nucleotides, the CDR3 is TGTGCCAGCAGTTTGGGACTACCGGGGGAGCTGTTTTTT.

The genes are TRBV28 and TRBJ1-1; TRBD1 agrees at 9 bases. This CDR3 has 15 amino acids. The V and J ends lost 7 bases and 6 bases, in that order; junction bases with no gene match: 12. Germline V gives CDR1 MDHEN, CDR2 SYDVKM. CDR3 DNA: TGTGCCAGCACCTATAACAGGGGGCGCAACTCTGAAGCTTTCTTT. This sequence encodes CASTYNRGRNSEAFF.

The gene calls are TRBV7-9 and TRBJ1-1; D not resolved. Trimming shortened V by 3 bases and J by 5 bases, and 7 bases separated the two germline ends. Germline CDR1 reads SEHNR; CDR2 reads FQNEAQ (reference sequence). CDR3 length equals 12 residues. The CDR3 here is CASSFWETEAFF. CDR3 DNA: TGTGCCAGCAGCTTTTGGGAGACTGAAGCTTTCTTT.

The chain recombines TRBV5-1 with TRBJ2-1, with 7 positions matching TRBD2. Losses at the gene ends were 0 bases for V and 4 bases for J; bases not matched to a gene: 4. This CDR3 region has 15 residues. Germline CDR1 reads SGHRS; CDR2 reads YFSETQ. The CDR3 reads CASSLGGGAYNEQFF. CDR3 in DNA: TGCGCCAGCAGCTTGGGCGGGGGAGCTTACAATGAGCAGTTCTTC.

V and J are TRBV24-1 and TRBJ2-3; tentative D call: TRBD2 (5 bases). CDR1 KGHDR and CDR2 SFDVKD come from the germline V gene. Trimming took 1 base from V and 3 from J, leaving 19 bases between them. The CDR3 runs 18 residues. The CDR3: CATSDFDGIRVGTDTQYF. The CDR3 region has the DNA TGTGCCACCAGTGATTTTGACGGGATAAGGGTTGGTACAGATACGCAGTATTTT.

The V gene is TRBV15, the J gene TRBJ2-5, with 9 nucleotides matching TRBD2. CDR3 length: 18 amino acids. Germline CDR1 and CDR2: LNHNV and YYDKDF (reference sequence). J was trimmed by 5 bases and V by 0 bases; bases with no gene match: 13. CDR3 DNA: TGTGCCACCAGCAGAGATTTAGCGGGGGCAACCGGGGCGGAGACCCAGTACTTC. This encodes CATSRDLAGATGAETQYF.

Here the CDR3 reads CASSLRQIPPKNIQYF. Written as DNA, the CDR3 is TGCGCCAGCAGCTTGAGACAGATCCCGCCTAAAAACATTCAGTACTTC. The chain recombines TRBV5-1 with TRBJ2-4, with a tentative D call TRBD1 (5 bases). V was shortened by 1 base and J by 4 bases, with 15 bases between the two germline ends. The CDR3 has 16 residues. Per the germline V gene, CDR1 is SGHRS and CDR2 is YFSETQ. The variable domain in full, with the rest retrieved from reference TRBV5-1 and TRBJ2-4, is KAGVTQTPRYLIKTRGQQVTLSCSPISGHRSVSWYQQTPGQGLQFLFEYFSETQRNKGNFPGRFSGRQFSNSRSEMNVSTLELGDSALYLCASSLRQIPPKNIQYFGAGTRLSVL.

This clone was recorded only once. V usage is TRBV3-1 (or the pseudogene TRBV3-2) and J usage is TRBJ1-6; a possible D gene is TRBD1 (5 bases). Germline V gives CDR1 LGHDT, CDR2 YNNKEL (reference sequence). The V end was cut by 0 bases, the J end by 9 bases, with 9 bases between. The CDR3 has 14 residues. This chain's CDR3 is CASSQDGGSSPLHF. CDR3 nucleotide sequence: TGTGCCAGCAGCCAAGATGGGGGGAGTTCACCCCTCCACTTT.

Turning to this clone: The sample has other DNA sequences that encode this CDR3 too. This chain links TRBV7-2 with TRBJ1-5; D is possibly TRBD1 (6 bases). The CDR3 is 13 amino acids. Trimming removed 3 bases at V and 4 bases at J, with 7 bases between. From germline, CDR1 is SGHTA and CDR2 FQGNSA. Here the CDR3 reads CASSFRGNQPQHF. CDR3 sequence (DNA): TGTGCCAGCAGCTTCAGGGGAAATCAGCCCCAGCATTTT.